This T cell receptor (beta chain) was identified during a study of T-cell reconstitution after alpha-beta-depleted transplantation in children. This clonotype was seen many times. The antigen is unknown. Findings of the study overall: At around two months after transplant, the alpha-beta T cells were reportedly derived from several hundred expanded clones that came from non-depleted graft cells. Some patients showed high day-60 TCRbeta diversity, which derived from surviving recipient T cells and thymic progenitors. T-cell counts and diversity at one year post-transplant came mainly from newly produced T cells.

This CDR3 contains 14 residues. Deletions cut 3 bases from V and 4 bases from J, with 11 bases between. From germline, CDR1 is MDHEN and CDR2 SYDVKM. As it was prepared, the TCRbeta library received unique molecular identifiers. MiXCR, applied by TCRdb to the PCR reads, yields one record per CDR3 protein. The sample yields 190,000 or so distinct CDR3 sequences, approximately 6% seen once. The TCR was taken from a girl less than two years old with combined immunodeficiency, due to receive a stem cell transplant. The sample was PBMCs, taken before TCRalphabeta/CD19-depleted stem cell transplant. The chain employs TRBV28 and TRBJ2-3, with unresolved D. CDR3 bases: TGTGCCAGCAGTTTCGTTGGCCGGGCAGATACGCAGTATTTT. Its translation: CASSFVGRADTQYF.